The sequence of this T cell receptor beta chain was determined in a study of cytomegalovirus exposure and HLA in healthy donors. Germline values: CDR1 MNHEY, CDR2 SMNVEV (reference sequence). The CDR3 runs to 14 residues. The study ran its PCR with 60 Vbeta and 13 Jbeta primers. Sequencing used immunoSEQ multiplex PCR; TCRdb keeps in-frame clones, though not all of them. Of about 140,000 clones in the sample, 76% were seen once. The J gene is TRBJ2-5, the V gene TRBV27; 10 bases are shared with TRBD2. The DNA matches TRBJ2-7 better at its end, which makes the J call doubtful. The source is a middle-aged man in good health and CMV-seronegative. Sequenced input: PBMCs. The DNA of the CDR3 is TGTGCCAGCAGTCCAAGCGGGAGGGCCTACGAGCAGTACTTC. It yields the protein CASSPSGRAYEQYF.